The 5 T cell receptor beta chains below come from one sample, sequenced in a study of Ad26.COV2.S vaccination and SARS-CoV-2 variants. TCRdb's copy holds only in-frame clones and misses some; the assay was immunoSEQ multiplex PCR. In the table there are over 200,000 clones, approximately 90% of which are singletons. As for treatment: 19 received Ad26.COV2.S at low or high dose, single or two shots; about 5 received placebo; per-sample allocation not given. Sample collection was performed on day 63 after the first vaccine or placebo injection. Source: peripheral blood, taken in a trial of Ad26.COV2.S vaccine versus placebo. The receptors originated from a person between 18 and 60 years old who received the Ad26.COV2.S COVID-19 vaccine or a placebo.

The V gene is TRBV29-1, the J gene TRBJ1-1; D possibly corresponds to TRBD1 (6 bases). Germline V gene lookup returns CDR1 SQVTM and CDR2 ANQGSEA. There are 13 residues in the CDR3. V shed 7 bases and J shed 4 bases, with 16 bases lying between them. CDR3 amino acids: CSAQGYGSTEAFF. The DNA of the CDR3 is TGCAGCGCACAGGGTTATGGAAGCACTGAAGCTTTCTTT. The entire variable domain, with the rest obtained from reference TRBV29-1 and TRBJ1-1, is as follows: SAVISQKPSRDICQRGTSLTIQCQVDSQVTMMFWYRQQPGQSLTLIATANQGSEATYESGFVIDKFPISRPNLTFSTLTVSNMSPEDSSIYLCSAQGYGSTEAFFGQGTRLTVV.

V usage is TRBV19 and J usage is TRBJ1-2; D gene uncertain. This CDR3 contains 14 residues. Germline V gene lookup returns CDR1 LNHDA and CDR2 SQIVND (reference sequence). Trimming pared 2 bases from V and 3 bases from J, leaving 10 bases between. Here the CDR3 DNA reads TGTGCCAGTAGTATAAGCGGACTGTACTATGGCTACACCTTC. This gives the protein CASSISGLYYGYTF.

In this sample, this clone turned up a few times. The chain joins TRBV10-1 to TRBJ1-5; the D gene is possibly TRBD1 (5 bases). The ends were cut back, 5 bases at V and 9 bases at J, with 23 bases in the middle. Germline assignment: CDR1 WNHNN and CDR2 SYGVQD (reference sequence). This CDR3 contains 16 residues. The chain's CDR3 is CASSSSGTQQMSPQHF. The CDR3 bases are TGCGCCAGCAGTTCCTCCGGGACCCAGCAAATGTCGCCCCAGCATTTT.

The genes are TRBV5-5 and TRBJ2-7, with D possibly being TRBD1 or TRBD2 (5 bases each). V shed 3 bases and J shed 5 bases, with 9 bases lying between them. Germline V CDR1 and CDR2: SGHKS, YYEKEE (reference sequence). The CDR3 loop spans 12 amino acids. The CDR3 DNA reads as TGTGCCAGCAGCTCCGGGACCAACGAGCAGTACTTC. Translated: CASSSGTNEQYF. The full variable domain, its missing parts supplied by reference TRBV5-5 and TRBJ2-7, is DAGVTQSPTHLIKTRGQQVTLRCSPISGHKSVSWYQQVLGQGPQFIFQYYEKEERGRGNFPDRFSARQFPNYSSELNVNALLLGDSALYLCASSSGTNEQYFGPGTRLTVT.

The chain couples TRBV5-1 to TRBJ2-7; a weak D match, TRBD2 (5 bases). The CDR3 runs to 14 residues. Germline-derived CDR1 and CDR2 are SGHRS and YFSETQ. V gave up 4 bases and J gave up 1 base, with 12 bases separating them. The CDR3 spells CASSHTEASYEQYF. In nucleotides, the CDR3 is TGCGCCAGCAGCCATACGGAGGCATCCTACGAGCAGTACTTC. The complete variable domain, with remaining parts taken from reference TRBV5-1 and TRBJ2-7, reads KAGVTQTPRYLIKTRGQQVTLSCSPISGHRSVSWYQQTPGQGLQFLFEYFSETQRNKGNFPGRFSGRQFSNSRSEMNVSTLELGDSALYLCASSHTEASYEQYFGPGTRLTVT.